This TCR beta chain derives from a study of blood T cells in healthy people across ages. The germline gives CDR1 SGDLS, CDR2 YYNGEE. Trimming left V 0 bases short and J 0 bases short, with 12 bases between. This CDR3 contains 16 residues. Extraction of total RNA produced a minimum of 5.5 micrograms from each sample. Combining a sample-barcoded 5' primer with a J-beta primer mix, a second PCR ran for about 6 to 12 cycles. TCRdb redid the calling of the 5' RACE reads with MiXCR, one entry per CDR3 protein. The table shows hundreds of thousands of distinct CDR3 sequences, with roughly 40% occurring only once.

This sequence originates from a young man in good health. J is TRBJ1-2 and V is TRBV9; no definite D call. Material for sequencing was blood. The CDR3 sequence is CASSVALTDPNYGYTF. In DNA form, the CDR3 reads TGTGCCAGCAGCGTAGCTCTCACTGATCCTAACTATGGCTACACCTTC. Complete variable domain (other parts from reference TRBV9 and TRBJ1-2): DSGVTQTPKHLITATGQRVTLRCSPRSGDLSVYWYQQSLDQGLQFLIQYYNGEERAKGNILERFSAQQFPDLHSELNLSSLELGDSALYFCASSVALTDPNYGYTFGSGTRLTVV.